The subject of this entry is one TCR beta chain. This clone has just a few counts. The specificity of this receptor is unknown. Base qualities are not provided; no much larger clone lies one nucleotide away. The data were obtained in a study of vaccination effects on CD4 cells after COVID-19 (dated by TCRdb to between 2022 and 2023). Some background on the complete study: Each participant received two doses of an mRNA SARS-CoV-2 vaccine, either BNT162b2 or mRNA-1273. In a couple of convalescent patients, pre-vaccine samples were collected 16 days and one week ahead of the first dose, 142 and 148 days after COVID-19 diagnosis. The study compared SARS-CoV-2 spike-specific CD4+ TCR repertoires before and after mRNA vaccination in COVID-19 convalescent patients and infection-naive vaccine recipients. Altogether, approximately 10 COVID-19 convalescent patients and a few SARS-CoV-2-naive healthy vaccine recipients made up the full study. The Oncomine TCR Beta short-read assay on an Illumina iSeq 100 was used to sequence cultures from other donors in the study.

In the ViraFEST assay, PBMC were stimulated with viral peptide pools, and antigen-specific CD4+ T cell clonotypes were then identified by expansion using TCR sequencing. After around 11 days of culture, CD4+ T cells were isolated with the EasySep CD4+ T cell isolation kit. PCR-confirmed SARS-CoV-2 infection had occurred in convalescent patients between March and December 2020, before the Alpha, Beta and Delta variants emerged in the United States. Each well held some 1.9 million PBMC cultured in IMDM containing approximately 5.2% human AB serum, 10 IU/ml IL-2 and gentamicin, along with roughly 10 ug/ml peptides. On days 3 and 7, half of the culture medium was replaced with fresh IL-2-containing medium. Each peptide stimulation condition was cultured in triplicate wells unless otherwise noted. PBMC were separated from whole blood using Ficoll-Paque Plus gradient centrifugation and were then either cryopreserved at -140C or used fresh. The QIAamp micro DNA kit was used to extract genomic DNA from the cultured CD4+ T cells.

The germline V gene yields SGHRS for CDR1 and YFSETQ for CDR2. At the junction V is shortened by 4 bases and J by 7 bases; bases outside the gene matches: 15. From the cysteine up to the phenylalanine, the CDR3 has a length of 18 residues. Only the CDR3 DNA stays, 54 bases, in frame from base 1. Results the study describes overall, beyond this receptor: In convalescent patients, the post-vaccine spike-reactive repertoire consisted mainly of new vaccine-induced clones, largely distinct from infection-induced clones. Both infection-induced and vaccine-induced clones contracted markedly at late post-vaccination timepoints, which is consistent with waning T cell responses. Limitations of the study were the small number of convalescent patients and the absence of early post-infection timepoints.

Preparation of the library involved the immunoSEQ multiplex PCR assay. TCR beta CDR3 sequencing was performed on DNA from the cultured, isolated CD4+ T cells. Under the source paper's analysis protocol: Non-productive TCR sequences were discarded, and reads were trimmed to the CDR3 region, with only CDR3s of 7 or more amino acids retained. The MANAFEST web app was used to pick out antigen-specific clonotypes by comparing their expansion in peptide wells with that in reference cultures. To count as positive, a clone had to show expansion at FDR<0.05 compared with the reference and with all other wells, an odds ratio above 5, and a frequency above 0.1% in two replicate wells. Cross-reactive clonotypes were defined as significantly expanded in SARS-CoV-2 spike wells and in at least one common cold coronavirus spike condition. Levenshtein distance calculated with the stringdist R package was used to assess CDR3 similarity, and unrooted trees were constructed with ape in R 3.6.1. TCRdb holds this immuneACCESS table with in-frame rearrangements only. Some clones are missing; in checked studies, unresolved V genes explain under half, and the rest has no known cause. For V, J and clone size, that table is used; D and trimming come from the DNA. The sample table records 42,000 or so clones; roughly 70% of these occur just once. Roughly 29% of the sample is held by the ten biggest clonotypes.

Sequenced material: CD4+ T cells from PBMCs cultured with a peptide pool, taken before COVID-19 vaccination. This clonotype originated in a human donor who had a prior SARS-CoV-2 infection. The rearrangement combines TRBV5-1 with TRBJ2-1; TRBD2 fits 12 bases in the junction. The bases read TGCGCCAGCAGCATTCGACTAGCGGGGGTCTTAGGGGGGAATGAGCAGTTCTTC. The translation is CASSIRLAGVLGGNEQFF.